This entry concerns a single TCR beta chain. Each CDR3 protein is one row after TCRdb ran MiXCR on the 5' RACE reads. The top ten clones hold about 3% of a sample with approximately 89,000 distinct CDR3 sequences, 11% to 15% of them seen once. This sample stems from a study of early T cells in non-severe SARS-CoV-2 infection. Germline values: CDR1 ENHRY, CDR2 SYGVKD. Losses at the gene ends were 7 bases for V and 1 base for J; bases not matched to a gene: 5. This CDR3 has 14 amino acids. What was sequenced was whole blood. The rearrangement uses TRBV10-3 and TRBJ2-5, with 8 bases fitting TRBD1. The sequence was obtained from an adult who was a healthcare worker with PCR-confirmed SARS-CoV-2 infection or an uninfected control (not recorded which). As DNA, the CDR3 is TGTGCCATCAATCAGGGGGCTCCCCAAGAGACCCAGTACTTC. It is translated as CAINQGAPQETQYF.